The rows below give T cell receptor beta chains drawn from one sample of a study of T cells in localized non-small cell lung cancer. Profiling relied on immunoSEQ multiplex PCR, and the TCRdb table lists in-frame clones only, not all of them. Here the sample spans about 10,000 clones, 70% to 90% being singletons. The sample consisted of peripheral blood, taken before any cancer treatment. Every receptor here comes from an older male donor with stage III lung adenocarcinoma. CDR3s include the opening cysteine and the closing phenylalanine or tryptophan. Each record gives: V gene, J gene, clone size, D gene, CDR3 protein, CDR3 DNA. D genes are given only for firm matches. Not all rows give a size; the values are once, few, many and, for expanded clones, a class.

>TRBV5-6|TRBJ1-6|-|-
CASSLGGLYNSPLHF
TGTGCCAGCAGCTTAGGAGGACTCTATAATTCACCCCTCCACTTT
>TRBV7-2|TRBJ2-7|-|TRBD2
CASSLGRGSSYEQYF
TGTGCCAGCAGCTTAGGGCGGGGGTCAAGCTACGAGCAGTACTTC
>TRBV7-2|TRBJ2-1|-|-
CASSLGPQGNEQFF
TGTGCCAGCAGCTTAGGTCCTCAAGGCAATGAGCAGTTCTTC
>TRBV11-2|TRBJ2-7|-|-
CASSSPPDRNSYEQYF
TGTGCCAGCAGCTCCCCCCCCGACCGAAACTCCTACGAGCAGTACTTC
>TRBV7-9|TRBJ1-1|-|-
CASSPAGSEAFF
TGTGCCAGCAGCCCCGCGGGATCTGAAGCTTTCTTT
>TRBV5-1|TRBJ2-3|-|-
CASSLGGISTDTQYF
TGCGCCAGCAGCTTAGGCGGGATTAGCACAGATACGCAGTATTTT
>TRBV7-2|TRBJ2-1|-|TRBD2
CASSLVLAGGRNEQFF
TGTGCCAGCAGCTTAGTCCTAGCGGGGGGGCGGAATGAGCAGTTCTTC
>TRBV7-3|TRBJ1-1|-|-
CASSLTRGVKAFF
TGTGCCAGCAGCCTCACCCGAGGCGTCAAAGCTTTCTTT
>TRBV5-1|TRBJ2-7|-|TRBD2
CASSSWSGNEQYF
TGCGCCAGCAGCTCCTGGAGCGGGAATGAGCAGTACTTC
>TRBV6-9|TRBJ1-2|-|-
CASSSEYRVASGYTF
TGTGCCAGCAGTTCGGAATACAGGGTAGCTAGTGGCTACACCTTC
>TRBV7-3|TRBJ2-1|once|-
CASSLTSKNRRGLGNEQFF
TGTGCCAGCAGCTTAACTTCGAAGAACCGCAGGGGACTTGGGAATGAGCAGTTCTTC
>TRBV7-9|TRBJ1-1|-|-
CASSLGGGNTEAFF
TGTGCCAGCAGCTTAGGAGGGGGTAACACTGAAGCTTTCTTT
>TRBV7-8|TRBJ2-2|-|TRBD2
CANGLAGGLNTGELFF
TGTGCCAATGGGCTAGCGGGAGGGCTAAACACCGGGGAGCTGTTTTTT
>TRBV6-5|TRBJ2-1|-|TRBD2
CASRAGDGPYNEQFF
TGTGCCAGCAGGGCGGGAGATGGGCCCTACAATGAGCAGTTCTTC
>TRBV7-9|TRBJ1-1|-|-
CASSPQDRMNTEAFF
TGTGCCAGCAGCCCTCAGGACAGAATGAACACTGAAGCTTTCTTT
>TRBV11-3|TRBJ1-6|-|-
CASSYVPRGGYNSPLHF
TGTGCCAGCAGCTACGTTCCTAGAGGTGGGTATAATTCACCCCTCCACTTT
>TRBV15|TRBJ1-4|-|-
CATSRDSYRSDNEKLFF
TGTGCCACCAGCAGAGATAGTTACAGGAGCGATAATGAAAAACTGTTTTTT
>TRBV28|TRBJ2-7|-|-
CASSGLGPAYEQYF
TGTGCCAGCAGTGGACTGGGGCCCGCCTACGAGCAGTACTTC
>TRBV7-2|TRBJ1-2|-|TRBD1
CASSFGRRGPSGYTF
TGTGCCAGCAGCTTTGGCCGAAGGGGGCCGAGTGGCTACACCTTC
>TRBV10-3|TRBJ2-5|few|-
CAISGKETQYF
TGTGCCATCAGTGGGAAAGAGACCCAGTACTTC
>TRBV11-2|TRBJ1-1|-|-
CASSLFSEGTEAFF
TGTGCCAGCAGCTTATTCAGTGAAGGCACTGAAGCTTTCTTT
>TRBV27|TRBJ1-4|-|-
CASSFRGGVEKLFF
TGTGCCAGCAGTTTTCGGGGTGGTGTGGAAAAACTGTTTTTT
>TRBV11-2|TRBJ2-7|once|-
CACARGRGNPSYEQYF
TGTGCTTGCGCGCGGGGTCGCGGGAATCCTTCCTACGAGCAGTACTTC
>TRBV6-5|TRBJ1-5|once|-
CASSYTRDPPQHF
TGTGCCAGCAGTTACACCCGGGACCCGCCCCAGCATTTT
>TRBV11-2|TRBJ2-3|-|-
CASSLARDLLSDTQYF
TGTGCCAGCAGCTTAGCTCGGGATCTACTATCAGATACGCAGTATTTT
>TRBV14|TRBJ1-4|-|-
CASSPQGHNEKLFF
TGTGCCAGCAGCCCGCAGGGACATAATGAAAAACTGTTTTTT
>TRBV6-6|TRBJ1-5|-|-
CASSLEQLNQPQHF
TGTGCCAGCAGTTTGGAACAGCTAAATCAGCCCCAGCATTTT
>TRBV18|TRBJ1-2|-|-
CASSAKEATAYGYTF
TGTGCCAGCTCAGCCAAAGAAGCGACAGCTTATGGCTACACCTTC
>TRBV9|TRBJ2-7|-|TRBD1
CASSVEQGGYEQYF
TGTGCCAGCAGCGTAGAACAGGGGGGCTACGAGCAGTACTTC
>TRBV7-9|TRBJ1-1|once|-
CASSLAWGGTEAFF
TGTGCCAGCAGCTTAGCGTGGGGGGGCACTGAAGCTTTCTTT
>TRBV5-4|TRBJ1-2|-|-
CASSRPGGGNGYTF
TGTGCCAGCAGCCGCCCGGGGGGAGGTAATGGCTACACCTTC
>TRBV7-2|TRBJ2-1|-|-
CASSLGPGNNEQFF
TGTGCCAGCAGTCTCGGGCCCGGGAACAATGAGCAGTTCTTC
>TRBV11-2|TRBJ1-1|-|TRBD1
CASSPTTGWNTEAFF
TGTGCCAGCAGTCCAACGACAGGGTGGAACACTGAAGCTTTCTTT
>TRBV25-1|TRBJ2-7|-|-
CASSVNGGSYEQYF
TGTGCCAGCAGTGTGAACGGAGGCTCCTACGAGCAGTACTTC
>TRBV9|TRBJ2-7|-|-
CASSAGTGGEQYF
TGTGCCAGCAGCGCCGGGACTGGGGGCGAGCAGTACTTC
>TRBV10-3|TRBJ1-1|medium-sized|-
CAISESGGNTEAFF
TGTGCCATCAGTGAGTCTGGCGGGAACACTGAAGCTTTCTTT
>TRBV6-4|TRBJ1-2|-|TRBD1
CASSPAGTEGGYTF
TGTGCCAGCAGTCCCGCCGGGACAGAAGGGGGCTACACCTTC
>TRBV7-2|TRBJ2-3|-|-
CASSLDRGASDTQYF
TGTGCCAGCAGCTTAGATCGCGGGGCTTCAGATACGCAGTATTTT
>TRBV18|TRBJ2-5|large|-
CASSYERADGETQYF
TGTGCCAGCTCCTACGAGAGGGCCGATGGGGAGACCCAGTACTTC
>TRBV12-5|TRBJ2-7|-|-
CASGVDSYEQYF
TGTGCTAGTGGGGTGGACAGCTACGAGCAGTACTTC
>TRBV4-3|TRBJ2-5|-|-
CASSQEEGAAQYF
TGCGCCAGCAGCCAAGAGGAGGGAGCGGCCCAGTACTTC
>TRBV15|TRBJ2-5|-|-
CATSPHGGSQETQYF
TGTGCCACCAGCCCACATGGAGGATCCCAAGAGACCCAGTACTTC
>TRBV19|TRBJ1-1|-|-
CAILGGTEAFF
TGTGCCATTTTGGGGGGTACTGAAGCTTTCTTT
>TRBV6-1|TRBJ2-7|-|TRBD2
CASGTSGGAGEQYF
TGTGCCAGCGGGACGAGCGGGGGGGCCGGGGAGCAGTACTTC
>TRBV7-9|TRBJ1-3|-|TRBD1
CASSLVPGQEDTIYF
TGTGCCAGCAGCTTAGTACCAGGACAGGAGGACACCATATATTTT
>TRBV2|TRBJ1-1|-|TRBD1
CASNPGGMNTEAFF
TGTGCCAGCAACCCAGGGGGAATGAACACTGAAGCTTTCTTT
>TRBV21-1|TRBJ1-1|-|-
CASSVSGGQGDTEAFF
TGTGCCAGCAGCGTGTCAGGGGGACAGGGGGACACTGAAGCTTTCTTT
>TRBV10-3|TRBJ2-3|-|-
CAISISGSTDTQYF
TGTGCCATCAGCATTAGCGGCAGCACAGATACGCAGTATTTT
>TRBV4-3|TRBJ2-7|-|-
CASSQDRTVSYEQYF
TGCGCCAGCAGCCAAGATAGGACAGTCTCCTACGAGCAGTACTTC
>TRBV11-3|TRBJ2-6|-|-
CASSLDSGANVLTF
TGTGCCAGCAGCTTAGATAGCGGGGCCAACGTCCTGACTTTC